This T cell receptor beta chain was obtained from a study of spatial heterogeneity in lung cancer (dated 2019 in TCRdb). Concerning the study at large: More beta-chain than alpha-chain transcripts were consistently detected, likely reflecting higher beta-chain transcript abundance. In tumor regions, TCR transcript counts showed a strong correlation with a T cell transcriptional module score derived from matched bulk RNA-seq. In the raw uncorrected reads, each unique combination of TCR and UMI appeared more than ten times on average. In non-small cell lung cancer, the study made a quantitative comparison of TCR alpha and beta repertoires among multiple tumor regions, matched nontumor lung and blood. TCR repertoire features were related to nonsynonymous mutation counts determined by whole-exome sequencing of tumor tissue. At surgery, 200 or so tumor regions, around 67 matched nontumor lung samples and 56 PBMC samples were TCR-sequenced for both alpha and beta chains. What the work shows at the level of the full study, not this receptor alone: TCR-seq coverage of tumor T cells was estimated to be only roughly 7% for alpha chains and more than 11% for beta chains. Additional single-cell paired TCR alpha and beta sequencing was considered necessary to confirm, at a functional level, the hypothesis that regional TCRs recognize regional mutations. The count of ubiquitous expanded TCRs correlated with the count of ubiquitous nonsynonymous mutations, and the count of regional expanded TCRs correlated with the count of regional nonsynonymous mutations. The tumor nonsynonymous mutation count correlated with the number of expanded intratumoral alpha and beta TCRs.

The sample's time point, from its label and the paper: sample taken at primary tumor resection. The donors were approximately 70 patients from the lung TRACERx cohort who had early-stage, untreated non-small cell lung cancer. Whole RNA extracted from tumor and nontumor lung tissue, or from cryopreserved PBMC samples, was used for TCR sequencing without cell sorting. A patient was chosen for TCR sequencing only when enough RNA was available from at least two tumor regions. Before selection, tumor and adjacent nontumor lung specimens were reviewed by a lung pathologist. A note on this clonotype: Its antigen is currently not known. There are no base qualities to consult, and no much larger clone falls within one base.

Preparation of the library involved 5' RACE. Instrument used: NextSeq 500. To allow correction of PCR and sequencing errors, the TCR library protocol tagged every TCR cDNA molecule with a unique molecular identifier. As for the authors' bioinformatics: TCR identification, UMI-based error correction and CDR3 extraction were performed with Decombinator tools. TCRs above a frequency of 2 per 1,000, corresponding to the top 1% of the tumor frequency distribution, were defined as expanded. Expanded tumor TCRs statistically deemed absent (corrected P<0.05) from at least one tumor region were classed as regional, and all other expanded tumor TCRs were classed as ubiquitous. Renyi diversity was calculated using the R vegan package after each repertoire was subsampled 100 times to 5,000 TCRs. CDR3 similarity networks were built from amino acid triplet string-kernel similarity, with CDR3s being connected when pairwise similarity was above 0.82. Clones were called with MiXCR by TCRdb after fastp trimmed the public reads at Q25, and only in-frame beta chains were retained. Entries are consolidated by CDR3 protein sequence, retaining the most common genes and DNA. Clone size and V and J calls follow TCRdb, not the original study. The sample data list 2,800 or so distinct CDR3 sequences, and around 54% of these were observed just once. The ten largest account for around 60% of the sample.

The germline V gene encodes CDR1 ENHRY and CDR2 SYGVKD. From the cysteine up to the phenylalanine, the CDR3 has a length of 14 residues. The DNA shown is the 42-base CDR3, in frame from base 1. V is cut back by 2 bases and J by 5 bases, with 4 bases in the junction unmatched. This sequence originates from a male donor with early-stage non-small cell lung cancer. The sequencing used lung tumor tissue, collected at surgery. This receptor chain uses TRBV10-3 and TRBJ1-1; a stretch of 8 junction bases matches TRBD1. The nucleotide sequence reads as follows: TGTGCCATCAGTGAGCGGACAGGGCGAACTGAAGCTTTCTTT. Protein translation: CAISERTGRTEAFF.